This T cell receptor beta chain stems from a study of blood T cell repertoires in COVID-19. Overall study: Both acute and convalescent COVID-19 samples were obtained from the United States, Italy and Spain.

TCRdb's copy holds only in-frame clones and misses some; the assay was immunoSEQ multiplex PCR. In the table there are some 31,000 clones, roughly 80% of which are singletons. This clonotype was obtained from a man aged 65 to 85 with COVID-19, enrolled during active disease. Sequencing used peripheral blood.

CDR3 protein: CASSFVTGGTVSAFF. The CDR3 coding sequence is TGTGCCAGCAGTTTCGTCACAGGGGGAACCGTTTCGGCTTTCTTT. This rearrangement joins TRBV6-5 to TRBJ1-1; 8 bases fit TRBD1. In germline, CDR1 is MNHEY, CDR2 SVGAGI. Losses at the gene ends were 4 bases for V and 11 bases for J; bases not matched to a gene: 15. The CDR3 loop spans 15 amino acids.